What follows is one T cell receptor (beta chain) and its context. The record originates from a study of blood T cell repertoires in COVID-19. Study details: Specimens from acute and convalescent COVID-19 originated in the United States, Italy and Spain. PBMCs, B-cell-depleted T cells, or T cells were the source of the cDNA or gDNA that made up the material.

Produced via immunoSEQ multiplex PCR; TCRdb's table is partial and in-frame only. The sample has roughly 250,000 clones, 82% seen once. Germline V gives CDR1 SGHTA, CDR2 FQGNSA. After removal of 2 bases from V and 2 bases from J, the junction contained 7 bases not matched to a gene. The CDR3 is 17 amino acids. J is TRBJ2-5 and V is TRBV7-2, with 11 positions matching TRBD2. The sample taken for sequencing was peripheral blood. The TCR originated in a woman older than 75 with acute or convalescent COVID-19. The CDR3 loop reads CASSLSSSGGVQETQYF. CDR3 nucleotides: TGTGCCAGCAGCTTAAGTAGTAGCGGGGGGGTTCAAGAGACCCAGTACTTC. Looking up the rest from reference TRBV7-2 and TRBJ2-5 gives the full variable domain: GAGVSQSPSNKVTEKGKDVELRCDPISGHTALYWYRQSLGQGLEFLIYFQGNSAPDKSGLPSDRFSAERTGGSVSTLTIQRTQQEDSAVYLCASSLSSSGGVQETQYFGPGTRLLVL.